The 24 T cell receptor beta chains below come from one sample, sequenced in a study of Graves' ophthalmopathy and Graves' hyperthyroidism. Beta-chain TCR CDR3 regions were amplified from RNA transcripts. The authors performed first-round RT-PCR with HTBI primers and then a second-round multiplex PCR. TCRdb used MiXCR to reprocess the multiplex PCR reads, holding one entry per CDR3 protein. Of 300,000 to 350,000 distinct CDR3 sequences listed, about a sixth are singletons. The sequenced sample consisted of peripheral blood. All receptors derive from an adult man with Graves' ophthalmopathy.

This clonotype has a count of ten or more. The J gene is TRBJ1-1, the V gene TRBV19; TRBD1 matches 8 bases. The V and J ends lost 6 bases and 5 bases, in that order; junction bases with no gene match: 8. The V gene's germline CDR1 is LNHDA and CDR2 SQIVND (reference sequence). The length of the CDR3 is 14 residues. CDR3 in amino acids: CASSNGQGKTEAFF. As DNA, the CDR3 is TGTGCCAGTAGCAACGGACAGGGAAAAACTGAAGCTTTCTTT.

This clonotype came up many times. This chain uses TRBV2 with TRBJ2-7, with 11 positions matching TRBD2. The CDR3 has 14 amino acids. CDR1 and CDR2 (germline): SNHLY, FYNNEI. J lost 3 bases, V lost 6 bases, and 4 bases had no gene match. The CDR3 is CASRKTSGDYEQYF. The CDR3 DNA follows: TGTGCCAGCAGGAAGACTAGCGGGGACTACGAGCAGTACTTC.

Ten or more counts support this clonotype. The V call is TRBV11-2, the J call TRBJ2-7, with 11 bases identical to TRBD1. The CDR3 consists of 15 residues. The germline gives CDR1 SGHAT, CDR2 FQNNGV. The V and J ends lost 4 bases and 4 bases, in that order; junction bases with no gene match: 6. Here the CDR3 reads CASSSGTGGLYEQYF. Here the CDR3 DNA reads TGTGCCAGCAGCTCCGGGACAGGGGGACTTTACGAGCAGTACTTC.

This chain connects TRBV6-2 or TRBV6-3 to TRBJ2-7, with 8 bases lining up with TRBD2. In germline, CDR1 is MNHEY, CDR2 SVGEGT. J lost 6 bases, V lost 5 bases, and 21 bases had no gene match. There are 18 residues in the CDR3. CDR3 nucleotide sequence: TGTGCCAGCAGTAACAGGCCAACTGGCGGGGGGCGCGTCTCCGAGCAGTACTTC. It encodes CASSNRPTGGGRVSEQYF.

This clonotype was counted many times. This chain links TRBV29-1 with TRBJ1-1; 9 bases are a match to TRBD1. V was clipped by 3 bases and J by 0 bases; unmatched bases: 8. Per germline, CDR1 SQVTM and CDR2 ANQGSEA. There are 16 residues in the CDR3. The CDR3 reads CSVDFYGQGLNTEAFF. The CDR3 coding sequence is TGCAGCGTTGATTTTTACGGACAGGGGCTGAACACTGAAGCTTTCTTT.

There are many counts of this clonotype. CDR3 protein: CASSYGGLNTEAFF. The CDR3 bases are TGTGCCAGCAGTTACGGGGGGCTGAACACTGAAGCTTTCTTT. The chain carries TRBV6-5 and TRBJ1-1, with D perhaps matching TRBD1 (6 bases). CDR1 MNHEY and CDR2 SVGAGI come from the germline V gene. V lost 2 bases and J 0 bases, leaving 7 bases between the germline ends. The CDR3 consists of 14 residues.

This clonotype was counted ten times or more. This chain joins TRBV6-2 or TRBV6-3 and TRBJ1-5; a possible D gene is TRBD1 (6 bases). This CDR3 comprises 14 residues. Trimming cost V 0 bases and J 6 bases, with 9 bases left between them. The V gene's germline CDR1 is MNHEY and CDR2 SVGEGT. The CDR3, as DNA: TGTGCCAGCAGTTACTCCAACAGGGCTCAGCCCCAGCATTTT. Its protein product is CASSYSNRAQPQHF.

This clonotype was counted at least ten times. The CDR3 DNA follows: TGTGCCAGCAGTTACTCAGGGGCAGAACACTATGGCTACACCTTC. As protein: CASSYSGAEHYGYTF. The chain has TRBV6-5 and TRBJ1-2; D is perhaps TRBD1 (5 bases). The CDR3 is 15 residues long. Germline CDR1 reads MNHEY; CDR2 reads SVGAGI. The V end was cut by 0 bases, the J end by 3 bases, with 11 bases between.

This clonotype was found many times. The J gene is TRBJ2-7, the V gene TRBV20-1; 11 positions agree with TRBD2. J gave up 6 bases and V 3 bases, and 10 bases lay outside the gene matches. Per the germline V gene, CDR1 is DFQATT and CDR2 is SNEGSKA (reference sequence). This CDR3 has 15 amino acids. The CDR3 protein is CSASGLAGGGFEQYF. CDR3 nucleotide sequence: TGCAGTGCTAGTGGGTTAGCGGGAGGGGGGTTCGAGCAGTACTTC.

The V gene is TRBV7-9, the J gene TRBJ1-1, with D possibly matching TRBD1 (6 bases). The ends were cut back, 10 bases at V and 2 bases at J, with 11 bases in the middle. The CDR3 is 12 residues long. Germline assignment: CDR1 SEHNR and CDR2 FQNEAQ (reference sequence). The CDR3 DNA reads TGTGCCATAACAGGGTCTAACACTGAAGCTTTCTTT. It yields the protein CAITGSNTEAFF. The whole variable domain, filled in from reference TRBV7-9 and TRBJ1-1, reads DTGVSQNPRHKITKRGQNVTFRCDPISEHNRLYWYRQTLGQGPEFLTYFQNEAQLEKSRLLSDRFSAERPKGSFSTLEIQRTEQGDSAMYLCAITGSNTEAFFGQGTRLTVV.

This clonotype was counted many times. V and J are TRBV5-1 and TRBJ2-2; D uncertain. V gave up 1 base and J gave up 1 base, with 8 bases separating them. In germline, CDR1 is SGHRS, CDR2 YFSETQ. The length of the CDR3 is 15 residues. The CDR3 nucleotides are TGCGCCAGCAGCTTGCAGCAGATGAACACCGGGGAGCTGTTTTTT. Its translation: CASSLQQMNTGELFF.

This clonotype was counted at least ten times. DNA of the CDR3: TGTGCCTGGAGGCGTCAGGGAGGATCCTACGAGCAGTACTTC. Its translation: CAWRRQGGSYEQYF. The genes are TRBV30 and TRBJ2-7; a possible D gene is TRBD2 (6 bases). Trimming cost V 3 bases and J 1 base, with 13 bases left between them. Germline V gene data show CDR1 as GTSNPN and CDR2 as SVGIG (reference sequence). This CDR3 region has 14 residues.

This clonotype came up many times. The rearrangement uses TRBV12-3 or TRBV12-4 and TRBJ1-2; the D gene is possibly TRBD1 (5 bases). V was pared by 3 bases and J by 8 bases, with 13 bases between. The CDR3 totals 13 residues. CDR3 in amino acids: CASSFAQGDGYTF. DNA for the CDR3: TGTGCCAGCAGTTTTGCCCAGGGCGACGGCTACACCTTC.

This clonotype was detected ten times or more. The CDR3 nucleotides read TGTGCCAGCAGCTTAGAGTGGGACCTTGGGGGCTATGGCTACACCTTC. This translates into CASSLEWDLGGYGYTF. The rearrangement joins TRBV11-2 to TRBJ1-2; D is perhaps TRBD1 (5 bases). CDR3 length equals 16 residues. Germline CDR1 SGHAT, CDR2 FQNNGV. V dropped 0 bases and J dropped 4 bases, with 15 bases sitting between them.

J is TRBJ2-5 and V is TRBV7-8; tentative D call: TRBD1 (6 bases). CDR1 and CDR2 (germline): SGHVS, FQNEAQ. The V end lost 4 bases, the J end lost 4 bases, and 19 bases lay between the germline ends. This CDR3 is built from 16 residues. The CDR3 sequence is CASSSKMTGAGETQYF. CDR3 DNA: TGTGCCAGCAGCTCCAAAATGACAGGCGCGGGAGAGACCCAGTACTTC.

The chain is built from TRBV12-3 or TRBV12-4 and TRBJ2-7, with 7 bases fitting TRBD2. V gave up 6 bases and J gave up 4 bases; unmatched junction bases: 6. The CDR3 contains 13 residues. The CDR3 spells CASSLGGEYEQYF. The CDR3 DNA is TGTGCCAGCAGCCTGGGGGGGGAATACGAGCAGTACTTC.

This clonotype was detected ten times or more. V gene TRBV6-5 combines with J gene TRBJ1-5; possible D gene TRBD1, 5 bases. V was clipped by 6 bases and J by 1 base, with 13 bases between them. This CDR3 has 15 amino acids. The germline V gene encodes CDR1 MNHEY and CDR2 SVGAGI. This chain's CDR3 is CASSPGEGSNQPQHF. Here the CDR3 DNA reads TGTGCCAGCAGCCCGGGGGAGGGAAGCAATCAGCCCCAGCATTTT.

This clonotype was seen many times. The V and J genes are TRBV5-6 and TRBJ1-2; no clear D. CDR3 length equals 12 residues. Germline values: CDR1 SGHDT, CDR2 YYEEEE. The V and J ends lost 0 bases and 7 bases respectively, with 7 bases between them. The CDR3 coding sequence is TGTGCCAGCAGCTTGGTGGGTACTGGCTACACCTTC. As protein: CASSLVGTGYTF.

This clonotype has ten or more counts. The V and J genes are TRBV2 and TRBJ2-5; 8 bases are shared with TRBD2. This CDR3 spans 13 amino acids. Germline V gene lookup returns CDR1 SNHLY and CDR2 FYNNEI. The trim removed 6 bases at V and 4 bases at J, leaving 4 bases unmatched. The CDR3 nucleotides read TGTGCCAGCAGCACTAGCGGTACAGAGACCCAGTACTTC. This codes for CASSTSGTETQYF.

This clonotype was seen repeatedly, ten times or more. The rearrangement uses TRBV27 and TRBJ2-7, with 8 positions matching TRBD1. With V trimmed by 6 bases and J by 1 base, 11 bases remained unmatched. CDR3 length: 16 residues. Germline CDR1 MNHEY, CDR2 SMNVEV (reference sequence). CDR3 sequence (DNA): TGTGCCAGCAGCCAGACTAGACAGGGGCCATCCTACGAGCAGTACTTC. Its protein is CASSQTRQGPSYEQYF.

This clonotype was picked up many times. This CDR3 is CASSPSNSGGYTF. Written as DNA, the CDR3 is TGTGCCAGCAGTCCCAGTAATAGCGGTGGCTACACCTTC. The genes are TRBV28 and TRBJ1-2; D is unclear. Looked up from germline, CDR1 is MDHEN and CDR2 is SYDVKM. V lost 5 bases and J lost 7, with 14 bases in between. The CDR3 contains 13 residues.

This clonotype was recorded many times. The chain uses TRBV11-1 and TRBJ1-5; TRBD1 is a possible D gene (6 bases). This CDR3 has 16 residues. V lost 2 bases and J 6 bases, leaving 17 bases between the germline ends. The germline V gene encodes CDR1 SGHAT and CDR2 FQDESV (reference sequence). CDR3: CASSLMVGGLGQPQHF. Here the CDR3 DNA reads TGTGCCAGCAGCTTAATGGTTGGGGGGCTAGGTCAGCCCCAGCATTTT.

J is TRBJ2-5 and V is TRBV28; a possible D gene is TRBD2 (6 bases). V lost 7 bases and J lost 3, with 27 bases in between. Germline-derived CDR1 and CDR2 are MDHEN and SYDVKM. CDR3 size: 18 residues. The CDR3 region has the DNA TGTGCCAGCACTACTCTTTTTGGGCGGGGTAATGGTAAAGAGACCCAGTACTTC. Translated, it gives CASTTLFGRGNGKETQYF.

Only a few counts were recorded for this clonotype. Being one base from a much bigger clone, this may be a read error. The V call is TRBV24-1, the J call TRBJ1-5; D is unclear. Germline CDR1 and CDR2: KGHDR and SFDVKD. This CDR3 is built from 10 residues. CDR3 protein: CAISNQPQHF. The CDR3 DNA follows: TGTGCCATCAGTAATCAGCCCCAGCATTTT.